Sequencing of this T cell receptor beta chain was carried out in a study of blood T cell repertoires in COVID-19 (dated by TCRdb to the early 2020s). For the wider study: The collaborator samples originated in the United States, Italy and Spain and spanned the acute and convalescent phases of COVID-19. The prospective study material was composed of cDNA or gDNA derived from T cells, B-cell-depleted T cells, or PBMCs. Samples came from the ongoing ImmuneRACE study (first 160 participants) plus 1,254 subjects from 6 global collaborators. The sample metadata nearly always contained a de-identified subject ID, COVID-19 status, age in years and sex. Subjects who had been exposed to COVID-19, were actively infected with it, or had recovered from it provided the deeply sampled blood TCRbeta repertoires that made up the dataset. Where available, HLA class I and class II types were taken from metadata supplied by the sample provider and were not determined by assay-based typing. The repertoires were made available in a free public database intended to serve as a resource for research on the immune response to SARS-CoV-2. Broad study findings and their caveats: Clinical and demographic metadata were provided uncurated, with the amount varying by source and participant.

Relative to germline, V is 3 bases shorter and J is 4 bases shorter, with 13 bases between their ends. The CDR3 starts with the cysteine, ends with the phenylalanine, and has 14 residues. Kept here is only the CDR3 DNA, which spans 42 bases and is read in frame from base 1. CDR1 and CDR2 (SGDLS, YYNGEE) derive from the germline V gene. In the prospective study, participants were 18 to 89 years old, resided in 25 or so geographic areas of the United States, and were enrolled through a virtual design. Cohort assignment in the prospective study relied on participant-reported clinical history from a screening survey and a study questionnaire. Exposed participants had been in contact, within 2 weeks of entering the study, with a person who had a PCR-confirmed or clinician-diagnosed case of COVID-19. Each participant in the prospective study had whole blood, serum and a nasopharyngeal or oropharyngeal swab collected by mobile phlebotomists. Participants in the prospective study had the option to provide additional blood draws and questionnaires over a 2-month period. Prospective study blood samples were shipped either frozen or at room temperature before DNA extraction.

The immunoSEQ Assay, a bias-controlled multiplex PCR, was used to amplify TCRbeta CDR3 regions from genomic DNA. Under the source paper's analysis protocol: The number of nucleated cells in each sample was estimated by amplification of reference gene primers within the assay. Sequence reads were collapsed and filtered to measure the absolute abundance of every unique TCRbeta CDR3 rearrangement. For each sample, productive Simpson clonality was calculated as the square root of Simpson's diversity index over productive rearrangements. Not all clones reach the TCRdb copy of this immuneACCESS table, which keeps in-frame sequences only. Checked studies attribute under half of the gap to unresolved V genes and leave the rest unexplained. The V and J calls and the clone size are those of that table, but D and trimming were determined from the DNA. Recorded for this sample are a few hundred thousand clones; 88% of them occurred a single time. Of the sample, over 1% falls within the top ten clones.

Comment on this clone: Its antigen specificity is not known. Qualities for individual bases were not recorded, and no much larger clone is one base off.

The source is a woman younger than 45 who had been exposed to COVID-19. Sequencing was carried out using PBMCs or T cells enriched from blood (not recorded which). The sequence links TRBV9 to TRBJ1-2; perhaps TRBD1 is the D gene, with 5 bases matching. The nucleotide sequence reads TGTGCCAGCAGCGGGGCCCTGGACACCTATGGCTACACCTTC. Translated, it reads CASSGALDTYGYTF.